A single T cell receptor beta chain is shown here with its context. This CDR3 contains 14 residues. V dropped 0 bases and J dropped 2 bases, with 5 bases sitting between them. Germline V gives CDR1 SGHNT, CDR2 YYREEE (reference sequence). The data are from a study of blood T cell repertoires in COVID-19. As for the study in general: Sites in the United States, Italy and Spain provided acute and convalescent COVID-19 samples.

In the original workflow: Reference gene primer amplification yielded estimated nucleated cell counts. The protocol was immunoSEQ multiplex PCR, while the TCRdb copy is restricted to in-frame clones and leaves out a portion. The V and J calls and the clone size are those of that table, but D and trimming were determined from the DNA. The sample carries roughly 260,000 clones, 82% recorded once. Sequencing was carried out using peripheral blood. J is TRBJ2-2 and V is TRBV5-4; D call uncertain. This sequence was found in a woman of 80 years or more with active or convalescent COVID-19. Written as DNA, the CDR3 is TGTGCCAGCAGCTTGGGCAGAAACACCGGGGAGCTGTTTTTT. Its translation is CASSLGRNTGELFF.